These 15 T cell receptor beta chains came from one sample sequenced in a study of T cell changes during pregnancy in multiple sclerosis. Assay used: immunoSEQ multiplex PCR; TCRdb lists only in-frame clones, some missing. The sample lists 55,000 to 85,000 clones; just under 95% were seen once. The sequencing here drew on peripheral blood, taken in the second trimester of pregnancy. The receptors shown here come from a female donor with multiple sclerosis, enrolled in a pregnancy study.

The V call is TRBV28, the J call TRBJ2-1; 11 bases agree with TRBD2. The CDR3 spans 16 residues. V shed 6 bases, J shed 4 bases, and the junction held 8 bases outside the gene matches. Looked up from germline, CDR1 is MDHEN and CDR2 is SYDVKM. CDR3 sequence reads: CASSPAGLAEYNEQFF. In nucleotides, the CDR3 is TGTGCCAGCAGCCCCGCGGGACTAGCGGAATACAATGAGCAGTTCTTC. Drawing the rest from reference TRBV28 and TRBJ2-1, the complete variable domain is DVKVTQSSRYLVKRTGEKVFLECVQDMDHENMFWYRQDPGLGLRLIYFSYDVKMKEKGDIPEGYSVSREKKERFSLILESASTNQTSMYLCASSPAGLAEYNEQFFGPGTRLTVL.

The sample holds a few counts of this clone. The V gene is TRBV19, the J gene TRBJ1-6, with a weak D call TRBD1 (6 bases). There are 13 residues in the CDR3. Germline V gene data show CDR1 as LNHDA and CDR2 as SQIVND (reference sequence). The V gene lost 11 bases and the J gene lost 8 bases, with 16 bases spanning the gap. CDR3 sequence reads: CASRDRIDSPLHF. In nucleotides, the CDR3 is TGTGCCTCGCGCGACAGGATTGATTCACCCCTCCACTTT.

The chain is built from TRBV4-1 and TRBJ2-3; 8 nucleotides agree with TRBD2. The CDR3 runs 15 residues. Germline V lookup: CDR1 MGHRA, CDR2 YSYEKL. Losses at the gene ends were 3 bases for V and 3 bases for J; bases not matched to a gene: 5. The CDR3: CASSHSGIGTDTQYF. The DNA of the CDR3 is TGCGCCAGCAGCCATAGCGGGATTGGGACAGATACGCAGTATTTT.

A remark on this clone: At one end the junction does not follow the germline gene, possibly because of a read error. The J gene is TRBJ2-5, the V gene TRBV28; the match to TRBD2 covers 8 bases. This CDR3 comprises 11 residues. Germline CDR1 reads MDHEN; CDR2 reads SYDVKM. The CDR3 loop is CASTSAGGWDF. The CDR3 nucleotides read TGTGCCAGCACATCGGCGGGAGGATGGGACTTC. The full variable domain, with the rest looked up from reference TRBV28 and TRBJ2-5, is DVKVTQSSRYLVKRTGEKVFLECVQDMDHENMFWYRQDPGLGLRLIYFSYDVKMKEKGDIPEGYSVSREKKERFSLILESASTNQTSMYLCASTSAGGWDFGPGTRLLVL.

The rearrangement uses TRBV5-6 and TRBJ2-5; a possible D gene is TRBD1 (7 bases). Trimming took 4 bases from V and 5 from J, leaving 12 bases between them. The CDR3 is made up of 13 amino acids. Germline CDR1 is SGHDT and CDR2 is YYEEEE. Written as DNA, the CDR3 is TGTGCCAGCAGCCTAGCAGGGGGGGAGACCCAGTACTTC. It is translated as CASSLAGGETQYF.

This CDR3 is CASGLWSGEYGYTF. CDR3 sequence (DNA): TGTGCTAGTGGTTTGTGGTCAGGGGAGTATGGCTACACCTTC. This sequence joins TRBV12-5 and TRBJ1-2, with a weak D call TRBD1 (6 bases). V was cut by 2 bases and J by 5 bases, with 12 bases left in between. The CDR3 contains 14 residues. The germline gives CDR1 LGHNT, CDR2 FRNRAP.

The rearrangement joins TRBV7-9 to TRBJ2-5; 12 positions agree with TRBD1. CDR1 SEHNR and CDR2 FQNEAQ come from the germline V gene (reference sequence). The CDR3 covers 17 residues. Germline trimming cut 2 bases from V and 4 bases from J; bases unmatched to any gene: 8. The chain's CDR3 is CASSLLKGQGAGETQYF. DNA of the CDR3: TGTGCCAGCAGCTTATTAAAGGGACAGGGGGCAGGAGAGACCCAGTACTTC.

The chain employs TRBV5-5 and TRBJ1-6; the D gene is possibly TRBD1 (5 bases). Germline loops: CDR1 SGHKS, CDR2 YYEKEE (reference sequence). The CDR3 totals 14 residues. V lost 3 bases and J lost 9, with 13 bases in between. The CDR3 region has the DNA TGTGCCAGCAGCTCAACAGGCATCAGTTCACCCCTCCACTTT. It yields the protein CASSSTGISSPLHF.

As regards this clone: This specimen includes other DNA sequences encoding the same CDR3. This chain connects TRBV5-6 to TRBJ1-2, with 8 bases fitting TRBD1. The J segment lost 0 bases and the V segment lost 3 bases, leaving 7 bases of the junction unmatched. The CDR3 covers 16 residues. CDR1 and CDR2 from the germline V gene are SGHDT and YYEEEE. The CDR3 DNA sequence: TGTGCCAGCAGCTGGGACGACAGGGGTACTAACTATGGCTACACCTTC. Translated: CASSWDDRGTNYGYTF.

The chain employs TRBV7-9 and TRBJ1-2; D is unresolved. Germline V gives CDR1 SEHNR, CDR2 FQNEAQ (reference sequence). This CDR3 is 15 amino acids long. V lost 3 bases and J lost 4, with 15 bases in between. The CDR3 nucleotides are TGTGCCAGCAGCTTCGGGGATCCACTATTCTATGGCTACACCTTC. Translated: CASSFGDPLFYGYTF.

The V call is TRBV6-1, the J call TRBJ1-1; TRBD1 agrees at 10 bases. The V gene end was trimmed by 6 bases and the J gene end by 1 base; junction bases not matched to a gene: 2. The length of the CDR3 is 14 residues. In germline, CDR1 is MNHNS, CDR2 SASEGT. This CDR3 reads CASRRQGANTEAFF. CDR3 nucleotides: TGTGCCAGCAGAAGACAGGGGGCGAACACTGAAGCTTTCTTT.

The J gene is TRBJ2-7, the V gene TRBV7-8; 7 nucleotides align to TRBD1. The CDR3 is 15 residues long. CDR1 is SGHVS, CDR2 FQNEAQ, per germline. The ends lost 1 base at V and 3 bases at J; junction bases unmatched: 6. The CDR3 here is CASSLGVGGGYEQYF. The CDR3 nucleotides read TGTGCCAGCAGCTTAGGAGTAGGGGGCGGCTACGAGCAGTACTTC.

The chain has TRBV28 and TRBJ2-3; 8 bases are a match to TRBD2. CDR1 is MDHEN, CDR2 SYDVKM, per germline. This CDR3 is 16 amino acids long. V was pared by 4 bases and J by 7 bases, with 13 bases of the junction left unmatched. The CDR3 nucleotides read TGTGCCAGCAGTTACCCAAGCGGGGGCGGGGCTAATACGCAGTATTTT. Translation: CASSYPSGGGANTQYF.

The CDR3 nucleotides are TGTGCCAGCAGCAGCTTTTCCAGGGAAAAAGCCGACTATGGCTACACCTTC. It yields the protein CASSSFSREKADYGYTF. The V and J genes are TRBV21-1 and TRBJ1-2; TRBD1 is the table's D call, not checked against the DNA. TRBV21-1 is a listed pseudogene. This CDR3 comprises 17 residues.

This clone was recorded once. CDR3 sequence: CASSPLYGYTF. The CDR3 DNA follows: TGTGCCAGCAGCCCCCTCTATGGCTACACCTTC. The J gene is TRBJ1-2, the V gene TRBV28; D call uncertain. This CDR3 is built from 11 residues. V was cut by 6 bases and J by 4 bases, with 6 bases left in between. CDR1 is MDHEN and CDR2 is SYDVKM in the germline V gene.